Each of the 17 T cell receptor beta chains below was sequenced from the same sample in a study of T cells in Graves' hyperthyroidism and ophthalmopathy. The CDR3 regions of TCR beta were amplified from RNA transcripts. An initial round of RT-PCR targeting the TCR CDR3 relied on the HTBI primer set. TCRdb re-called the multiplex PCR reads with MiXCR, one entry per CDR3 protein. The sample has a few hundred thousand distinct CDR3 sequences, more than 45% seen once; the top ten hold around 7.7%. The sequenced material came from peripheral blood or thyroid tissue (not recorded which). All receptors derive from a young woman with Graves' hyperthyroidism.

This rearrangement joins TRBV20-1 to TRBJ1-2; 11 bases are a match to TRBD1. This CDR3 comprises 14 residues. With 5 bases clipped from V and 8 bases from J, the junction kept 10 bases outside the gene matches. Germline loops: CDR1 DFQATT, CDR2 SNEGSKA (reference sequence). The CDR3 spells CSASRTGGISGYTF. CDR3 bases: TGCAGTGCTTCAAGGACAGGGGGCATATCAGGCTACACCTTC.

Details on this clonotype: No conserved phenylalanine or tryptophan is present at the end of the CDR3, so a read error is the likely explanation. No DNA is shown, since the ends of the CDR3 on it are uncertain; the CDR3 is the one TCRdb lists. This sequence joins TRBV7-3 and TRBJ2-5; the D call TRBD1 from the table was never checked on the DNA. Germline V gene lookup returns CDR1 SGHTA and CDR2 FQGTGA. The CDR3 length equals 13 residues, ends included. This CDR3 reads CASSLDQGGSPLL.

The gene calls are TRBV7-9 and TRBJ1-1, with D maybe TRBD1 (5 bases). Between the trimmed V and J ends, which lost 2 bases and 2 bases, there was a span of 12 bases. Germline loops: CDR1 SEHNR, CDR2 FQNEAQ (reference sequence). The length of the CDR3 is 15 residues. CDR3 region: CASSLTGDLNTEAFF. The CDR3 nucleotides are TGTGCCAGCAGCTTAACAGGAGATCTAAACACTGAAGCTTTCTTT.

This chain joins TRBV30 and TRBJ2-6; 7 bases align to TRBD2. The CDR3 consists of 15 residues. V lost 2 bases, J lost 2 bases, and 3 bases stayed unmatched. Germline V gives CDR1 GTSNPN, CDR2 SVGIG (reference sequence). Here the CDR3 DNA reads TGTGCCTGGAGTCTGGGGGGGGCTGGGGCCAACGTCCTGACTTTC. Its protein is CAWSLGGAGANVLTF.

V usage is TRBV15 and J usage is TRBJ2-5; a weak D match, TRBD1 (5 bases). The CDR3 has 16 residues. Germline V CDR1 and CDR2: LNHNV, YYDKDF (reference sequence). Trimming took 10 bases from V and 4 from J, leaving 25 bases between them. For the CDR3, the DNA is TGTGCCAGCAATGGCCGAACAGGAGATAAGGGAGAGACCCAGTACTTC. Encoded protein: CASNGRTGDKGETQYF. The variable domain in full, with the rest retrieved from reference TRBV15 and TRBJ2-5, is DAMVIQNPRYQVTQFGKPVTLSCSQTLNHNVMYWYQQKSSQAPKLLFHYYDKDFNNEADTPDNFQSRRPNTSFCFLDIRSPGLGDTAMYLCASNGRTGDKGETQYFGPGTRLLVL.

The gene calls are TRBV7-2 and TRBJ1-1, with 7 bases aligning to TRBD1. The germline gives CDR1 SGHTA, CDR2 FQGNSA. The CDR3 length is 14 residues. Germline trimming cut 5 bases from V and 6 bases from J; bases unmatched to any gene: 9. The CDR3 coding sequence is TGTGCCAGCAGCCACGACAGGGTGAGCCCTGAAGCTTTCTTT. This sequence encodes CASSHDRVSPEAFF.

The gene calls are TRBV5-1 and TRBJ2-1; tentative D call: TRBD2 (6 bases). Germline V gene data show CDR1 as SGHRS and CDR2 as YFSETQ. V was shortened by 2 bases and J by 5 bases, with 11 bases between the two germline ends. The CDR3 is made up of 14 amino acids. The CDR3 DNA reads TGCGCCAGCAGCTTCCAGGGACTTGACAATGAGCAGTTCTTC. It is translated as CASSFQGLDNEQFF.

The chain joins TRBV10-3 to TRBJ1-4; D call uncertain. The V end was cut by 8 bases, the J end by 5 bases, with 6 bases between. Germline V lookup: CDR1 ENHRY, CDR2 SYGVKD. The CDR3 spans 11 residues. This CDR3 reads CAIQANEKLFF. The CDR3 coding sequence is TGTGCCATCCAGGCAAATGAAAAACTGTTTTTT.

CDR3 loop: CASRKGSYGGELFF. CDR3 DNA: TGTGCCAGCAGAAAGGGGTCCTACGGCGGGGAGCTGTTTTTT. The chain recombines TRBV12-3 or TRBV12-4 with TRBJ2-2; tentative D call: TRBD1 (5 bases). The CDR3 has 14 residues. V gave up 6 bases and J gave up 7 bases, with 15 bases separating them.

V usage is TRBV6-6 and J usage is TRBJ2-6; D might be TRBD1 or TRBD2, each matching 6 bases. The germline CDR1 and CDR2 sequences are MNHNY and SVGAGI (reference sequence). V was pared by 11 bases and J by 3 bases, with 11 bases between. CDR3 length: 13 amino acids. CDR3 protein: CAGGGGGANVLTF. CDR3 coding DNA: TGTGCCGGCGGAGGGGGTGGGGCCAACGTCCTGACTTTC.

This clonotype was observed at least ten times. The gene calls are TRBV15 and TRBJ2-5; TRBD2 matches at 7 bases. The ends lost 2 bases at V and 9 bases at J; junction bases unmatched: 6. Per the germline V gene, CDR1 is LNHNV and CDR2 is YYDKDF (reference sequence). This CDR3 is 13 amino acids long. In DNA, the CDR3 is TGTGCCACCAGCAGAAACCGGGCGGGGGCCCAGTACTTC. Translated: CATSRNRAGAQYF. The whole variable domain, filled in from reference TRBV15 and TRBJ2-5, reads DAMVIQNPRYQVTQFGKPVTLSCSQTLNHNVMYWYQQKSSQAPKLLFHYYDKDFNNEADTPDNFQSRRPNTSFCFLDIRSPGLGDTAMYLCATSRNRAGAQYFGPGTRLLVL.

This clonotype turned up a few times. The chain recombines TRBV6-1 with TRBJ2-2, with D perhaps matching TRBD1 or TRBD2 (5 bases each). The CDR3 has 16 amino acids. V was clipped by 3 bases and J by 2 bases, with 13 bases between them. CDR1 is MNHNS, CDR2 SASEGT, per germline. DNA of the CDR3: TGTGCCAGCAGTGATGCCCAGGGACGAAACACCGGGGAGCTGTTTTTT. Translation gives CASSDAQGRNTGELFF.

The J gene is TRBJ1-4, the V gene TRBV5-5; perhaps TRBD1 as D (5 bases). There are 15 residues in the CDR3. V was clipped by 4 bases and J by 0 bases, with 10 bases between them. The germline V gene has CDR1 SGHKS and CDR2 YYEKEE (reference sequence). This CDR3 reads CASSKGLATNEKLFF. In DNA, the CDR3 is TGTGCCAGCAGCAAGGGACTAGCAACTAATGAAAAACTGTTTTTT.

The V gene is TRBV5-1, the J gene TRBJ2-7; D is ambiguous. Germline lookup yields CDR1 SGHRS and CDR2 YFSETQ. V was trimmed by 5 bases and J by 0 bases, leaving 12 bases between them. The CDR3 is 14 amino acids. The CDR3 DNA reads TGCGCCAGCAGATCCTCGCCAGGCTCCTACGAGCAGTACTTC. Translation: CASRSSPGSYEQYF.

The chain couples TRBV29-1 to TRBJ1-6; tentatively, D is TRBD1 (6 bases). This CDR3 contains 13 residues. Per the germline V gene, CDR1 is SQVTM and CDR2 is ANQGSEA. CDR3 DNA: TGCAGTTTTGAAGGGACACCACTCTCACCCCTCCACTTT. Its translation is CSFEGTPLSPLHF. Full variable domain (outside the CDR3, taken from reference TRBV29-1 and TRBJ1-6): SAVISQKPSRDICQRGTSLTIQCQVDSQVTMMFWYRQQPGQSLTLIATANQGSEATYESGFVIDKFPISRPNLTFSTLTVSNMSPEDSSIYLCSFEGTPLSPLHFGNGTRLTVT.

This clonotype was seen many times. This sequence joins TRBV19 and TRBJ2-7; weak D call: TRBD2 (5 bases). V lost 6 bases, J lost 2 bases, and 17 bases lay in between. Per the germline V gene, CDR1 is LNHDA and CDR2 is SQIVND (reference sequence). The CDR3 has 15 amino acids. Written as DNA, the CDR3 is TGTGCCAGTAGCCCGGGAAACAGAACCGCCTACGAGCAGTACTTC. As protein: CASSPGNRTAYEQYF. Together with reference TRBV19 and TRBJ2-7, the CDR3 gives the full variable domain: DGGITQSPKYLFRKEGQNVTLSCEQNLNHDAMYWYRQDPGQGLRLIYYSQIVNDFQKGDIAEGYSVSREKKESFPLTVTSAQKNPTAFYLCASSPGNRTAYEQYFGPGTRLTVT.

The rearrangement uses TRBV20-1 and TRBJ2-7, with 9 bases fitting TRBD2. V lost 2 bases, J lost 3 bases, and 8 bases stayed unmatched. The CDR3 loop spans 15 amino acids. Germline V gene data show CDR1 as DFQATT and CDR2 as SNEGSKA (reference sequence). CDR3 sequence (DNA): TGCAGTGCTAGATTGACTAGCGGAGGGAACTACGAGCAGTACTTC. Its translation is CSARLTSGGNYEQYF.